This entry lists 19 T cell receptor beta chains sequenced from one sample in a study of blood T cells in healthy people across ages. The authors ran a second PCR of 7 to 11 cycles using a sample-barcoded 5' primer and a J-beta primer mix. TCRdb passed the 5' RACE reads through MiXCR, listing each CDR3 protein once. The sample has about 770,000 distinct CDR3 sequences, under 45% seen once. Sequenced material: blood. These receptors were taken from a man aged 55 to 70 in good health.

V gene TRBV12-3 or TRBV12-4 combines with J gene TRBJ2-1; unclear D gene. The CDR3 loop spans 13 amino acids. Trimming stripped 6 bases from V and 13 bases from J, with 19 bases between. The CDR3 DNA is TGTGCCAGCAGACGGACGTCACAAGAGACCCAGTTCTTC. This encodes CASRRTSQETQFF.

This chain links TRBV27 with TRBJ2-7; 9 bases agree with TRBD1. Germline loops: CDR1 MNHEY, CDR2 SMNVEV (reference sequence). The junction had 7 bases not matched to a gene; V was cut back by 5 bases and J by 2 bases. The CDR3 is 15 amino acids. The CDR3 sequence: CASSPLGTGTYEQYF. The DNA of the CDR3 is TGTGCCAGCAGTCCCCTGGGGACAGGGACCTACGAGCAGTACTTC.

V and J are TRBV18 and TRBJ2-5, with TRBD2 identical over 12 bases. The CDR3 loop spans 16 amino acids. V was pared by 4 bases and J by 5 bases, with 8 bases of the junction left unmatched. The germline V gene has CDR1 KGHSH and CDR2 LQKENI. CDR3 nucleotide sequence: TGTGCCAGCTCACGCCAGACTAGCGGGGGTCGGGAGACCCAGTACTTC. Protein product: CASSRQTSGGRETQYF.

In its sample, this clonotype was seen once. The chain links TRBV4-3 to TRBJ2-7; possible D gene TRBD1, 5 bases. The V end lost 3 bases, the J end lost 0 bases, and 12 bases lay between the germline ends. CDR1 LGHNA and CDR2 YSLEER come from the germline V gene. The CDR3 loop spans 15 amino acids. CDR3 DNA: TGCGCCAGCAGCCAGATAGTAGGGGCCTCCTACGAGCAGTACTTC. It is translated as CASSQIVGASYEQYF.

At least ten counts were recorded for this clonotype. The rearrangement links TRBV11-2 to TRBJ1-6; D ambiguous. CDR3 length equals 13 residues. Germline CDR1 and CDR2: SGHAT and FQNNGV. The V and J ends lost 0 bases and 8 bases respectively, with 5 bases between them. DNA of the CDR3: TGTGCCAGCAGCTTAGAAATTGATTCACCCCTCCACTTT. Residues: CASSLEIDSPLHF.

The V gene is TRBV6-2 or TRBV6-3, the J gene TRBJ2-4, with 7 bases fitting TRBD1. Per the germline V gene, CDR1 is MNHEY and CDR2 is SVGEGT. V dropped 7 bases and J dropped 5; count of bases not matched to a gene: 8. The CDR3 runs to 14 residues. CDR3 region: CASKRQGLENIQYF. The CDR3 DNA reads TGTGCCAGCAAGAGACAGGGATTGGAAAACATTCAGTACTTC.

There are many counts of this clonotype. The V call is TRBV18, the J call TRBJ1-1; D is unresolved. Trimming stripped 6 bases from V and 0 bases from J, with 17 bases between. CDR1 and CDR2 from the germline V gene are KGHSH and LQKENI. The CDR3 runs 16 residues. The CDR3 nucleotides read TGTGCCAGCTCCGATGGACGGATTAGTCTGAACACTGAAGCTTTCTTT. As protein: CASSDGRISLNTEAFF.

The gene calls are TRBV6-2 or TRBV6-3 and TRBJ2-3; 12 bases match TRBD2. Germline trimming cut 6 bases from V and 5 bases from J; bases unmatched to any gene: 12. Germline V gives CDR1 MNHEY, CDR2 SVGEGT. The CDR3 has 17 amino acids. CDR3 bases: TGTGCCAGCAGATCCCTCCTAGCGGGGGGGAGGATAGATACGCAGTATTTT. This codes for CASRSLLAGGRIDTQYF.

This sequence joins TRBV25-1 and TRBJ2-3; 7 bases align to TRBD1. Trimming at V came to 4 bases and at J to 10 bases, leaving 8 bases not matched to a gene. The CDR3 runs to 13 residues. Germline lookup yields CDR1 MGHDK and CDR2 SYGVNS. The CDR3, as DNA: TGTGCCAGCAGTGCCGTTGGCGGACAGGCGCAGTATTTT. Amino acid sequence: CASSAVGGQAQYF.

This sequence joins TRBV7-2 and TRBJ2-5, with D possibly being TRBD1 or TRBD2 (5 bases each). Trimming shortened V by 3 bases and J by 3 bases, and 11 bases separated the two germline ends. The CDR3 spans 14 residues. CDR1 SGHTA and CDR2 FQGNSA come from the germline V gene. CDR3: CASSFDGAEETQYF. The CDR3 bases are TGTGCCAGCAGCTTTGACGGGGCGGAAGAGACCCAGTACTTC.

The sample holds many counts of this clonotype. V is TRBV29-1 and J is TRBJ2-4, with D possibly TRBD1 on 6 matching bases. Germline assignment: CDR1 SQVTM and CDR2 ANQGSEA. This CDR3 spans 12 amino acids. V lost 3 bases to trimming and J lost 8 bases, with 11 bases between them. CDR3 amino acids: CSVETGDDIQYF. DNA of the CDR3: TGCAGCGTTGAGACAGGTGATGACATTCAGTACTTC.

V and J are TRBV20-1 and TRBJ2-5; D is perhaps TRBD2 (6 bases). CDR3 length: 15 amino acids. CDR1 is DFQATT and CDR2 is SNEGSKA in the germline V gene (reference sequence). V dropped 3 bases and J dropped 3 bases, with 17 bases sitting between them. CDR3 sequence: CSARPRLVREETQYF. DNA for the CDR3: TGCAGTGCTAGGCCCCGACTAGTCAGGGAAGAGACCCAGTACTTC.

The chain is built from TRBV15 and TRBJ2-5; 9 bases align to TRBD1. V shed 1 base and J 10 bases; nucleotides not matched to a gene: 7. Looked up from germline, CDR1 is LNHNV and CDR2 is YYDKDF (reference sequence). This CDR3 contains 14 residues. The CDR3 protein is CATSRVQGAFIQYF. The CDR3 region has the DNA TGTGCCACCAGCAGAGTACAGGGGGCTTTTATCCAGTACTTC.

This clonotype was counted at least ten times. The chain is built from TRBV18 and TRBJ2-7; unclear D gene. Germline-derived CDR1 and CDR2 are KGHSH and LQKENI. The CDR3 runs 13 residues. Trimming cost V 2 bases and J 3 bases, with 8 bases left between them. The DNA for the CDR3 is TGTGCCAGCTCACCAAGTTCCGGCTACGAGCAGTACTTC. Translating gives CASSPSSGYEQYF.

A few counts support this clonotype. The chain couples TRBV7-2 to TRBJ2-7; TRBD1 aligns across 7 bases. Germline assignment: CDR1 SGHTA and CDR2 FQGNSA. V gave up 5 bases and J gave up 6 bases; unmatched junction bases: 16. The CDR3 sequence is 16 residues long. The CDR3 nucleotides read TGTGCCAGCAGCACTCATCCGGGACAGAGCCCATCCGAGCAGTACTTC. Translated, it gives CASSTHPGQSPSEQYF.

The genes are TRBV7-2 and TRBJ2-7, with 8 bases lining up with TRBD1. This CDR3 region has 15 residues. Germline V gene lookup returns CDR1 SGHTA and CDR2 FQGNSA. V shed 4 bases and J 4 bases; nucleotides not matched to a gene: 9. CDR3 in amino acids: CASSSSTGEGYEQYF. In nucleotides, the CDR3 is TGTGCCAGCAGCTCCTCGACAGGGGAAGGGTACGAGCAGTACTTC.

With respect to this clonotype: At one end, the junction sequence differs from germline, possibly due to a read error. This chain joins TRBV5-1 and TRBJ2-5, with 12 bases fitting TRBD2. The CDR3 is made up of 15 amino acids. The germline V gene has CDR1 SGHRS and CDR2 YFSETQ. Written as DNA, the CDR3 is TGCGCCAGCACCCGACTAGCGGGGGACCAAGAGGCCCAGTACTTC. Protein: CASTRLAGDQEAQYF.

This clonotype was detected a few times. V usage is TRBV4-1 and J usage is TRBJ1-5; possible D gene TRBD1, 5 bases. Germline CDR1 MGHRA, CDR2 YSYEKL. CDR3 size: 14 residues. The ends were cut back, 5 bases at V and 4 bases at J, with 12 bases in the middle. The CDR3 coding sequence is TGCGCCAGCAGCACGGGGCTGGGGAATCAGCCCCAGCATTTT. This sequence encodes CASSTGLGNQPQHF.

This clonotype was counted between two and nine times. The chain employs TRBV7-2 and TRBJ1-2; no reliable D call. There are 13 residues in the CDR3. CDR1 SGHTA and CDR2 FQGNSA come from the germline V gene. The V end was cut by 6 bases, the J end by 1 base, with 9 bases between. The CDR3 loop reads CASRDGFNYGYTF. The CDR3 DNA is TGTGCCAGCAGGGACGGCTTTAACTATGGCTACACCTTC.